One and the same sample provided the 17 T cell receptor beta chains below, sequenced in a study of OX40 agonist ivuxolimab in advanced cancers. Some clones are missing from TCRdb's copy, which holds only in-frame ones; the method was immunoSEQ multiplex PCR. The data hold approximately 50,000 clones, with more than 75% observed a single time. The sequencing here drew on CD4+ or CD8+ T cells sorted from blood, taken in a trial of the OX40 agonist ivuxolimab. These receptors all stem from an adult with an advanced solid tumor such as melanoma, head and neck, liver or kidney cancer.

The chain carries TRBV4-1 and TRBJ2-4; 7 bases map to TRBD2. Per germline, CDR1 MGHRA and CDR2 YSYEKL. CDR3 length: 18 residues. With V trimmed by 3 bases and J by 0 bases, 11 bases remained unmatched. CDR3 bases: TGCGCCAGCAGCCACACCCCGGGTCTAGCGGAAGCCAAAAACATTCAGTACTTC. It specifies CASSHTPGLAEAKNIQYF.

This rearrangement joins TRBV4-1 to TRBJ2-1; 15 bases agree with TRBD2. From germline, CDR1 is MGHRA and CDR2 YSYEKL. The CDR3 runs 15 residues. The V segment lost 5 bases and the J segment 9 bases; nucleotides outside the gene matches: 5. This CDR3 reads CASSSRTSGRAEQFF. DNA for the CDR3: TGCGCCAGCAGCTCCCGGACTAGCGGGAGGGCTGAGCAGTTCTTC.

The CDR3: CASSPPRQGGTYNEQFF. In nucleotides, the CDR3 is TGTGCCAGCTCACCTCCTCGACAGGGGGGCACCTACAATGAGCAGTTCTTC. This chain uses TRBV18 with TRBJ2-1, with TRBD1 matching over 9 bases. Germline-derived CDR1 and CDR2 are KGHSH and LQKENI. This CDR3 contains 17 residues. With 3 bases clipped from V and 2 bases from J, the junction kept 8 bases outside the gene matches.

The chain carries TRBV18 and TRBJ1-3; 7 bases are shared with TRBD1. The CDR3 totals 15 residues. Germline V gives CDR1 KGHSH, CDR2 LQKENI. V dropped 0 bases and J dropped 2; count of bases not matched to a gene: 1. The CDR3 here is CASSPPTGAGNTIYF. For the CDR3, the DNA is TGTGCCAGCTCACCACCTACAGGGGCTGGAAACACCATATATTTT.

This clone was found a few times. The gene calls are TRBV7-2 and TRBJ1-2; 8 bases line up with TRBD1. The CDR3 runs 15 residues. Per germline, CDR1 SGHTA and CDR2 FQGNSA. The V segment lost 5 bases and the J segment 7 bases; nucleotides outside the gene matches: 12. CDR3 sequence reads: CASSPRQGKLPGYTF. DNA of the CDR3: TGTGCCAGCAGCCCCCGACAGGGGAAACTCCCTGGCTACACCTTC. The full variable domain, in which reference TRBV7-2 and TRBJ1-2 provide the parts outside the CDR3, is GAGVSQSPSNKVTEKGKDVELRCDPISGHTALYWYRQSLGQGLEFLIYFQGNSAPDKSGLPSDRFSAERTGGSVSTLTIQRTQQEDSAVYLCASSPRQGKLPGYTFGSGTRLTVV.

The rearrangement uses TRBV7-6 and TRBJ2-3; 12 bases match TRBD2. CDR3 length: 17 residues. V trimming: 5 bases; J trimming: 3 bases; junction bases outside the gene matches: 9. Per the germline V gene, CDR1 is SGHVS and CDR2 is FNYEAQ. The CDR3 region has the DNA TGTGCCAGCAGCCGACGACTAGCGGGGGCCCTAACAGATACGCAGTATTTT. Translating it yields CASSRRLAGALTDTQYF.

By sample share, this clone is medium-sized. The CDR3 region is CASSSAGGATEAFF. CDR3 in DNA: TGTGCCAGCAGCTCTGCAGGGGGCGCGACTGAAGCTTTCTTT. The rearrangement links TRBV7-9 to TRBJ1-1, with TRBD1 matching over 8 bases. After removal of 4 bases from V and 5 bases from J, the junction contained 6 bases not matched to a gene. Per the germline V gene, CDR1 is SEHNR and CDR2 is FQNEAQ (reference sequence). CDR3 size: 14 residues.

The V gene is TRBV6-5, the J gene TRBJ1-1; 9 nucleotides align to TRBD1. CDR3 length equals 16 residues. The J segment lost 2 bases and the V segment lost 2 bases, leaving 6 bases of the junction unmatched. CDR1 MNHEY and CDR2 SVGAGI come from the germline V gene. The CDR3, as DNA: TGTGCCAGCAGTTACGGGACAGGGAGAAGAAACACTGAAGCTTTCTTT. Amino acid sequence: CASSYGTGRRNTEAFF.

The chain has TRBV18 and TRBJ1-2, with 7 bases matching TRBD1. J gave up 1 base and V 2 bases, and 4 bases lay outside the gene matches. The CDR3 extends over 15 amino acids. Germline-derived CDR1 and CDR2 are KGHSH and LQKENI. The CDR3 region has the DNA TGTGCCAGCTCACCAGGACAGGACCTTAACTATGGCTACACCTTC. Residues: CASSPGQDLNYGYTF.

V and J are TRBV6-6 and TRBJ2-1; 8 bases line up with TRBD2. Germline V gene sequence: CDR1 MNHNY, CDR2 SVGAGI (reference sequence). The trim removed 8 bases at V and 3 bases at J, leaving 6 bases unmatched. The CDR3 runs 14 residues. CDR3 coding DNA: TGTGCCAGCGAAACCGGGACTAGCTACAATGAGCAGTTCTTC. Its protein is CASETGTSYNEQFF.

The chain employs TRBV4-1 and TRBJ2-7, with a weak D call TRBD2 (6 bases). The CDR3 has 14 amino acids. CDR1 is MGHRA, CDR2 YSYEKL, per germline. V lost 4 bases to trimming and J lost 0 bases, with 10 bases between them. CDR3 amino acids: CASSPGTFSYEQYF. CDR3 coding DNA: TGCGCCAGCAGCCCCGGGACTTTCTCCTACGAGCAGTACTTC.

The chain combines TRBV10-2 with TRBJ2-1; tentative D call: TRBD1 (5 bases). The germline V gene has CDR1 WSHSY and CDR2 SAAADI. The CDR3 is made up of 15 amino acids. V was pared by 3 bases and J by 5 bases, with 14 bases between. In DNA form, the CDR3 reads TGCGCCAGCAGTGACGGAGACAGAGGCAACAATGAGCAGTTCTTC. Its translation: CASSDGDRGNNEQFF.

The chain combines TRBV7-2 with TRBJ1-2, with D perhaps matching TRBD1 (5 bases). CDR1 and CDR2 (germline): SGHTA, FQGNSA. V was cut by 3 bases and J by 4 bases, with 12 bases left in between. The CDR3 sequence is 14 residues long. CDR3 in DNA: TGTGCCAGCAGCTTGTCGCAGGGTCCCTATGGCTACACCTTC. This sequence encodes CASSLSQGPYGYTF.

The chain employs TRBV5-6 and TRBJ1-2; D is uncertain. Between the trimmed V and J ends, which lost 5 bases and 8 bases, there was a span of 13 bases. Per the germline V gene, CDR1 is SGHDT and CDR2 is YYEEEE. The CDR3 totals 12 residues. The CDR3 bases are TGTGCCAGCAGGCTTTGGGCGGGGGGCTACACCTTC. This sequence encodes CASRLWAGGYTF. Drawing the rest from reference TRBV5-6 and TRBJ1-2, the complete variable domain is DAGVTQSPTHLIKTRGQQVTLRCSPKSGHDTVSWYQQALGQGPQFIFQYYEEEERQRGNFPDRFSGHQFPNYSSELNVNALLLGDSALYLCASRLWAGGYTFGSGTRLTVV.

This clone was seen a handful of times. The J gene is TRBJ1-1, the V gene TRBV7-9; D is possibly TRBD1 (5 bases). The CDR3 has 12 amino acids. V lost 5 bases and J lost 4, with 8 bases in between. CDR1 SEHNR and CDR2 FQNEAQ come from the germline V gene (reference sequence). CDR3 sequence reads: CASSPGFTEAFF. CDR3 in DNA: TGTGCCAGCAGCCCAGGGTTCACTGAAGCTTTCTTT. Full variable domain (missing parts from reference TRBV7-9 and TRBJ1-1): DTGVSQNPRHKITKRGQNVTFRCDPISEHNRLYWYRQTLGQGPEFLTYFQNEAQLEKSRLLSDRFSAERPKGSFSTLEIQRTEQGDSAMYLCASSPGFTEAFFGQGTRLTVV.

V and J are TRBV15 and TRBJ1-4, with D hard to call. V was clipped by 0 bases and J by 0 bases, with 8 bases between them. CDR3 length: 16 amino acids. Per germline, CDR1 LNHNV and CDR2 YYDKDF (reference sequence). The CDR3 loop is CATSRDVPSTNEKLFF. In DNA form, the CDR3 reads TGTGCCACCAGCAGAGATGTCCCTTCAACTAATGAAAAACTGTTTTTT.

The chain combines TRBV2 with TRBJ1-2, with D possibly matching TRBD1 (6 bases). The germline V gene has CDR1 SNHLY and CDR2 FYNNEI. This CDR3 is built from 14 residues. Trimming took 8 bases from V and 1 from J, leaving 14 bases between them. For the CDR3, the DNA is TGTGCCAGCGGCTTCCGGGACATTAACTATGGCTACACCTTC. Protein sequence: CASGFRDINYGYTF.